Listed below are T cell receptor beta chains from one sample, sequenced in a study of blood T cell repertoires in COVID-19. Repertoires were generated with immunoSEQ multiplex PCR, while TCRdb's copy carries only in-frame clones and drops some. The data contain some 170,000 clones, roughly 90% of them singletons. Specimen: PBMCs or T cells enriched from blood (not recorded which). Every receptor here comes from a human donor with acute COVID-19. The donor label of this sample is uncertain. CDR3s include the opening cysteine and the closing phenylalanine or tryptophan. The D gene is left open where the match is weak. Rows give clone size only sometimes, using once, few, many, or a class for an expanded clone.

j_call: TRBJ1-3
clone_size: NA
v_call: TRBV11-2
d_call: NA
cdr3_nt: TGTGCCAGCAGCTCCTACAGGGAGAACACCATATATTTT
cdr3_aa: CASSSYRENTIYF

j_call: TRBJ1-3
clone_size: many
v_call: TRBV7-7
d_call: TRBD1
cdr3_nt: TGTGCCAGCAGCGAGACAGGGGTTGCGGGTAACACCATATATTTT
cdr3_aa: CASSETGVAGNTIYF

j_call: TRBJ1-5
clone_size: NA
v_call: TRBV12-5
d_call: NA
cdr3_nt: TGTGCTAGTGGTTGGGGGGGGTCGGGTCAGCCCCAGCATTTT
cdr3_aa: CASGWGGSGQPQHF

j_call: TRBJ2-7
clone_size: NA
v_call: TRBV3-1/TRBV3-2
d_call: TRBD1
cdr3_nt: TGTGCCAGCAGCCAGGGGGGGGACAGGGCAAACGAGCAGTACTTC
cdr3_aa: CASSQGGDRANEQYF

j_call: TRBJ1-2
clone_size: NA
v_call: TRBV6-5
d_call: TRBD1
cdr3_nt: TGTGCCAGCAGTTACTGGGGACAGGGACGTATCTATGGCTACACCTTC
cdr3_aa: CASSYWGQGRIYGYTF

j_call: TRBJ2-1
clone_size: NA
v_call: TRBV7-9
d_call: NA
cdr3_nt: TGTGCCAGCAGGAGTCCCTCGGGGGGCGCGAACAATGAGCAGTTCTTC
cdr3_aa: CASRSPSGGANNEQFF

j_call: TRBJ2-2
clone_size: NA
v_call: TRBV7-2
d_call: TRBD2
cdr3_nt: TGTGCCAGCAGCTTAGTTGGCGGGGGGTACACCGGGGAGCTGTTTTTT
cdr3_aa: CASSLVGGGYTGELFF

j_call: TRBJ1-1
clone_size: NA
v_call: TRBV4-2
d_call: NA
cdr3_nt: TGTGCCAGCAGCCAAGAGCTTTCAGGGCAGAACACTGAAGCTTTCTTT
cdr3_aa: CASSQELSGQNTEAFF

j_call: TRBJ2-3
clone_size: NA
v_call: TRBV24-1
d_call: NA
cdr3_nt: TGTGCCACCACCGGGGTAGCAGATACGCAGTATTTT
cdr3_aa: CATTGVADTQYF

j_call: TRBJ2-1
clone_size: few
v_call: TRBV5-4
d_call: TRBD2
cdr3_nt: TGTGCCAGCAGCACCTGGCTAGCGGGGGTTGGAGGCAATGAGCAGTTCTTC
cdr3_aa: CASSTWLAGVGGNEQFF

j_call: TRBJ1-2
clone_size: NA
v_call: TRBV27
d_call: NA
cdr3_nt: TGTGCCAGCAGTGGGAGCTATGGCTACACCTTC
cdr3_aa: CASSGSYGYTF

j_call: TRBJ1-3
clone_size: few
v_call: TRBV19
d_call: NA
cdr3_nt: TGTGCCAGTAGTCCGCGGACAGCCCTAAACACCATATATTTT
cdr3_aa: CASSPRTALNTIYF

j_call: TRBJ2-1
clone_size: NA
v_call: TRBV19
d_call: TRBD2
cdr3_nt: TGTGCCAGTAGTATTCGGTCTAGCGGGTACAATGAGCAGTTCTTC
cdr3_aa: CASSIRSSGYNEQFF

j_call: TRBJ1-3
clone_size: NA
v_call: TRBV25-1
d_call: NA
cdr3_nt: TGTGCCAGCAGTGAATCCGGCAGGGGCTCTGGAAACACCATATATTTT
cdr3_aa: CASSESGRGSGNTIYF

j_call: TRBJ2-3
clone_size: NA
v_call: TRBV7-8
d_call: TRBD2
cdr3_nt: TGTGCCAGCAGCTTACAATTCACTAGCGGCACAGATACGCAGTATTTT
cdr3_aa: CASSLQFTSGTDTQYF

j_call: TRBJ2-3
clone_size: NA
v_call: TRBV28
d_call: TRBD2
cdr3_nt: TGTGCCAGCAGTCGAGCGGGGGGGCCAGGAGATACGCAGTATTTT
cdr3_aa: CASSRAGGPGDTQYF

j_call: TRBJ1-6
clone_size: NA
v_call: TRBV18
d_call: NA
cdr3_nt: TGTGCCAGCTCGGCCGCCCCCGTGAATTCACCCCTCCACTTT
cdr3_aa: CASSAAPVNSPLHF

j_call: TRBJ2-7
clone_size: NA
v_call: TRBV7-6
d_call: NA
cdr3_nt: TGTGCCAGCAGCTTAGCGGGGGGGGCGTTCCACGAGCAGTACTTC
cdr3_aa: CASSLAGGAFHEQYF

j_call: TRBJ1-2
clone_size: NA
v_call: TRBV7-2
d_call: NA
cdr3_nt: TGTGCCAGCAGCTTAGCCAGGGTGGAGGGCTACACCTTC
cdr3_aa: CASSLARVEGYTF

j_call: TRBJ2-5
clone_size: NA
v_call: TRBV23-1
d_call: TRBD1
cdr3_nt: TGCGCCAGCAGTCAGGGACAGGGTGAGACCCAGTACTTC
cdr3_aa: CASSQGQGETQYF

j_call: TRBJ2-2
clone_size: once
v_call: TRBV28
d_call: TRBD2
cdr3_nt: TGTGCCAGCAGTTTAGGTCCTAGCGGAGCCGGGGAGCTGTTTTTT
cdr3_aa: CASSLGPSGAGELFF

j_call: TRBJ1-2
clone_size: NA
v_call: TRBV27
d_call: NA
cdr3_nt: TGTGCCAGCAGTTTAGGAGGGGCGCATGGCTACACCTTC
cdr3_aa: CASSLGGAHGYTF

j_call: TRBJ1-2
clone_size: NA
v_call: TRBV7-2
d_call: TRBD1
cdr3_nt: TGTGCCAGCAGTCGACAGGGGCTCCGTGGCTACACCTTC
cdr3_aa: CASSRQGLRGYTF

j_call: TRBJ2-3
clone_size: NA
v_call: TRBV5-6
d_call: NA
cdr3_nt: TGTGCCAGCAGCGTACTTCTCGGTTACACAGATACGCAGTATTTT
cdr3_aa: CASSVLLGYTDTQYF

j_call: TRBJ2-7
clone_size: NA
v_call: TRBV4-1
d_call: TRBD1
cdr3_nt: TGCGCCAGCAGCCAAGATGACAGGGGAGAGCAGTACTTC
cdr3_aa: CASSQDDRGEQYF

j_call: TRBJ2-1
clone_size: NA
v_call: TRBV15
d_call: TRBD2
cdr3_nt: TGTGCCACCAGCAGAGGACTAGCGGGGGACAATGAGCAGTTCTTC
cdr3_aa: CATSRGLAGDNEQFF

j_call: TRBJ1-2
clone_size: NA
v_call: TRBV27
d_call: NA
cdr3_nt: TGTGCCAGCAGTCCCCAGGCTAACTATGGCTACACCTTC
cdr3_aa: CASSPQANYGYTF

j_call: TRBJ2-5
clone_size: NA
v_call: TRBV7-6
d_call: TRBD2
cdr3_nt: TGTGCCAGCAGCTCTGCGGGACTAGCGGGGGGGCTGTTAGAGACCCAGTACTTC
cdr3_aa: CASSSAGLAGGLLETQYF

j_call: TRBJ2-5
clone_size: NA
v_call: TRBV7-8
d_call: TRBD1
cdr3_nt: TGTGCCAGCAGCCCACAGGGGCGAGAGACCCAGTACTTC
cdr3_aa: CASSPQGRETQYF

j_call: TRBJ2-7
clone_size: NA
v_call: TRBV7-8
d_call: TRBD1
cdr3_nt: TGTGCCAGCAGCTTAGGACAGGGGGCCTACGAGCAGTACTTC
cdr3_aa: CASSLGQGAYEQYF

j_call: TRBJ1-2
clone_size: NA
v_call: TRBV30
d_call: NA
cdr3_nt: TGTGCCTGGAGCCGGACAGACGGCTATGGCTACACCTTC
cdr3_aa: CAWSRTDGYGYTF

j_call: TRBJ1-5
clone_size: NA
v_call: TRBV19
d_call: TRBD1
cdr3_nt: TGTGCCAGTAGTACGCTCGACAGGGGGTATCAGCCCCAGCATTTT
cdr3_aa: CASSTLDRGYQPQHF

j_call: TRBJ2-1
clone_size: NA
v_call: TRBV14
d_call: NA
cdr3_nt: TGTGCCAGCAGTCCCATTACAGGGTTATGGCAGTTCTTC
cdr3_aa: CASSPITGLWQFF

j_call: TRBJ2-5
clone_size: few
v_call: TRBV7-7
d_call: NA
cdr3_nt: TGTGCCAGCAGCTTGGGGGCAGGGCAAGAGACCCAGTACTTC
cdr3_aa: CASSLGAGQETQYF

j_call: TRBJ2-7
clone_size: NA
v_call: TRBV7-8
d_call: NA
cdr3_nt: TGTGCCAGCAGCTTAGGTTTCGCGGGGGCAGGGGAGCAGTACTTC
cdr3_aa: CASSLGFAGAGEQYF

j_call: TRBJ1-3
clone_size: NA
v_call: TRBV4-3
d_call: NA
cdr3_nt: TGCGCCAGCAGCCAAGAGGAAGGGAGTGGAAACACCATATATTTT
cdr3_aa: CASSQEEGSGNTIYF

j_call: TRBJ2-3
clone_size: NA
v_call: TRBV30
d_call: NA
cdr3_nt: TGTGCCTGGAGTGGGGACCTCAGGGGTACGCAGTATTTT
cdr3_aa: CAWSGDLRGTQYF

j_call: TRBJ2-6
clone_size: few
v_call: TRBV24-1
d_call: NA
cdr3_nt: TGTGCCACCAGTCCCTCGGGGAGTACCCCTGGGGCCAACGTCCTGACTTTC
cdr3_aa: CATSPSGSTPGANVLTF

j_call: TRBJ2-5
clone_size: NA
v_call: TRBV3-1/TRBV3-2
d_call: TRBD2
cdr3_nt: TGTGCCAGCAGCCAAGGTCCGACTAGCGGGGTGGAGACCCAGTACTTC
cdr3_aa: CASSQGPTSGVETQYF

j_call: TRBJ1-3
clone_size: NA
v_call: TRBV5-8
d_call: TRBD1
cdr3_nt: TGTGCCAGCAGATCTTGGGGGTTAACACCAGGGGGCAACTCTGGAAACACCATATATTTT
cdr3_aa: CASRSWGLTPGGNSGNTIYF

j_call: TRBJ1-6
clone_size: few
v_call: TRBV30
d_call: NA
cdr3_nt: TGTGCCTGGAACCCCCCCGGCCGAGGGAATAATTCACCCCTCCACTTT
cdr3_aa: CAWNPPGRGNNSPLHF

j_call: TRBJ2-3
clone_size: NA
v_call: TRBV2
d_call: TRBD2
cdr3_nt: TGTGCCAGTACTACATTCCCGGGACTAGCGGTGATGAAAACAGATACGCAGTATTTT
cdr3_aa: CASTTFPGLAVMKTDTQYF

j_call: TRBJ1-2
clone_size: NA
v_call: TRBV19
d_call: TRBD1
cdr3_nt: TGTGCCAGTAGTATAGGCCAGGGACAGCCCGCTAACTATGGCTACACCTTC
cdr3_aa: CASSIGQGQPANYGYTF

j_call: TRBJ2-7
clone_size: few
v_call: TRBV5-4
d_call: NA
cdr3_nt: TGTGCCAGCAGCTTGGGCGGCGGAACCTACGAGCAGTACTTC
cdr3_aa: CASSLGGGTYEQYF

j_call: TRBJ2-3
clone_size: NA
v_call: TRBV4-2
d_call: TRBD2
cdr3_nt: TGTGCCAGCGAGGGTAATCTAGCGGGGGCAGGGGATACGCAGTATTTT
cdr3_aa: CASEGNLAGAGDTQYF

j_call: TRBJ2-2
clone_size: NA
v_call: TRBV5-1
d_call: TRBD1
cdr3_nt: TGCGCCAGCAGCTTGGGTACAGGGGGCACCGGGGAGCTGTTTTTT
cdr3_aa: CASSLGTGGTGELFF

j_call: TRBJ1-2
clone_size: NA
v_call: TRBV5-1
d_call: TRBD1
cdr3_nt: TGCGCCAGCAGCTGGGGACAGAACTATGGCTACACCTTC
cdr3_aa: CASSWGQNYGYTF

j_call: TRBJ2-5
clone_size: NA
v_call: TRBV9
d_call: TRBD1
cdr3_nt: TGTGCCAGCAGCTTCACAGGGGGCAGAGAGACCCAGTACTTC
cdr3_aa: CASSFTGGRETQYF

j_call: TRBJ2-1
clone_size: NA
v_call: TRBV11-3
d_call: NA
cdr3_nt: TGTGCCAGCAGCTTAGGCAGGGATCCGAATGAGCAGTTCTTC
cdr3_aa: CASSLGRDPNEQFF